Included here is one T cell receptor beta chain sequence, with context. This clone was seen a few times. Its antigen has not been determined. No much larger clone is present one base from it, and per-base qualities are unavailable. The data originate from a study of CD8+ T cells in alopecia areata (dated by TCRdb to between 2017 and 2018). With regard to the full study: The treated patients, all with moderate-to-severe alopecia areata, were enrolled in an open-label pilot trial of oral tofacitinib given at 5 to 10 mg twice daily. Patients received tofacitinib for 6 to 18 months and were then followed off drug for 6 months to check for delayed response and recurrence. To study T cell clonal expansion in alopecia areata, the researchers applied high-throughput TCRbeta sequencing to both the C3H/HeJ mouse model and human patients. Human TCRbeta sequencing covered scalp tissue and sorted CD4+ and CD8+ peripheral blood T cells from patchy and totalis/universalis alopecia areata patients and healthy controls. Patients on tofacitinib were biopsied at baseline and after 4 and 24 weeks of treatment, and several of the patients also had a later scalp biopsy. Scalp clonality was compared among normal scalp (n=4), patchy alopecia areata scalp (n=8), and alopecia totalis/universalis scalp (n=8). RNA was extracted with the PAXgene miRNA kit for fixed scalp, the miRNeasy kit for PBMCs, and the RNeasy kit for mouse skin. TCRbeta CDR3 regions were amplified by immunoSEQ multiplex PCR using 35 Vbeta forward and 13 Jbeta reverse primers. Here is what the overall study found, with its caveats: Lesional scalp, especially in alopecia totalis/universalis, showed higher clonality and more expanded CD8+ clones than normal scalp, suggesting antigenic drive. Scalp TCR repertoire analysis is complicated because resident alphabeta T cells in normal human skin are also sequenced, whereas mouse skin is dominated by gammadelta T cells. TCR sequences shared between patients were less clear than in mice, possibly partly because of HLA diversity in the patient population.

The sample's time point label, decoded: baseline before oral tofacitinib. Peripheral blood and lesional scalp punch biopsies were obtained from patients with alopecia areata. Human scalp biopsies were immediately fixed in PAXgene tissue containers. Inclusive of the bounding cysteine and phenylalanine, the CDR3 is 18 residues long. The entry retains the CDR3 DNA only, 54 bases that are in frame from base 1. A distance of 20 bases separates the germline ends of V and J, which lose 4 bases and 0 bases respectively. CDR1 LGHNA and CDR2 YNFKEQ were looked up in the germline V gene. Receptors were amplified or captured by the immunoSEQ multiplex PCR assay. RNA was extracted from all samples and reverse transcribed into cDNA, which served as template for TCR sequencing. First-strand cDNA was synthesized with SuperScript III using a 2:1 mix of oligo-dT and random hexamers. Amplification bias was assessed with a synthetic immune receptor repertoire, and residual bias was removed computationally. The source study handled its data this way. After raw reads were preprocessed to remove errors, the CDR3 was defined following IMGT conventions as running from the conserved cysteine to phenylalanine. Clonality was computed as 1 minus the Shannon entropy, with the entropy normalized by log2 of the number of productive unique TCRs. Whether each scalp clone was CD4 or CD8 was inferred by checking scalp TCRbeta sequences against the CD4 and CD8 repertoires from sorted blood. Held by TCRdb, this immuneACCESS table contains in-frame sequences only and omits some clones. Under half of the omission traces to an unresolved V gene where checked; the cause of the rest is unknown. The V and J calls and clone size are taken from that table; D and trimming were inferred from the DNA. In all, the sample holds over 15,000 clones, and about 59% of those were seen once. 5.5% to 6.5% of the sample lies in the top ten.

The sequencing here drew on skin, taken at week 0. The TCR sequence derives from a human donor with alopecia areata. The sequence links TRBV4-2 to TRBJ2-3; tentative D gene TRBD2, with 6 bases matching. The nucleotide sequence reads TGTGCCAGCAGCCTCTCCGCCCACCGAGGGAGGAGCACAGATACGCAGTATTTT. This codes for CASSLSAHRGRSTDTQYF.